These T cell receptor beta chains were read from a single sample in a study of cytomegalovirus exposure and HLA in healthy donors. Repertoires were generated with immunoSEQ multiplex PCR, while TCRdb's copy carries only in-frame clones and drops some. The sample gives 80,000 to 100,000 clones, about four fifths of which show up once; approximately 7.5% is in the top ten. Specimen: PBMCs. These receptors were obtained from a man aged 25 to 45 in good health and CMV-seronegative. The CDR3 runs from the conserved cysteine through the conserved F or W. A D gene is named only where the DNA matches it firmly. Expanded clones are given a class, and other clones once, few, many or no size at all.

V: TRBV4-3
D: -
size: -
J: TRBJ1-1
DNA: TGCGCCAGCAGCCAAGATACAGGGAGTTACACTGAAGCTTTCTTT
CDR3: CASSQDTGSYTEAFF

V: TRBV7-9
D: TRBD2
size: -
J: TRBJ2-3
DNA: TGTGCCAGCAGCAAAAGCGGGAGTTGGGTCAGAGATACGCAGTATTTT
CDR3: CASSKSGSWVRDTQYF

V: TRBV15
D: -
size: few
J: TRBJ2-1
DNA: TGTGCCACCAGGCTAGGCGCTCGATCCTACAATGAGCAGTTCTTC
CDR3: CATRLGARSYNEQFF

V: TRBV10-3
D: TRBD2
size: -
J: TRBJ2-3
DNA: TGTGCCATCAAGCTAGCGGGTACAGATACGCAGTATTTT
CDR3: CAIKLAGTDTQYF

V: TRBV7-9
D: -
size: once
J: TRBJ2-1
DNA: TGTGCCAGCAGCTCCGGACAGTACTACAATGAGCAGTTCTTC
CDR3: CASSSGQYYNEQFF

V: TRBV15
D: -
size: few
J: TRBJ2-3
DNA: TGTGCCACCAGCAGAGATTTCGTAGATACGCAGTATTTT
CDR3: CATSRDFVDTQYF

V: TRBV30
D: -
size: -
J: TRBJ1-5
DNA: TGTGCCTGGAGTGTAAGATACAGGGATAATCAGCCCCAGCATTTT
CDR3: CAWSVRYRDNQPQHF

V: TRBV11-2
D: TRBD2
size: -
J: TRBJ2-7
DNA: TGTGCCAGCAGGGATGCCAGGGAGGGACTCGAGCAGTACTTC
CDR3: CASRDAREGLEQYF

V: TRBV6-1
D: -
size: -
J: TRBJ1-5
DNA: TGTGCCAGCAGTGGACAGGCTAATCTCCAGCCCCAGCATTTT
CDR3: CASSGQANLQPQHF

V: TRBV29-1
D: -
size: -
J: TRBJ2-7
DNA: TGCAGCGTCTCCAGGGACTTCTCCTACGAGCAGTACTTC
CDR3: CSVSRDFSYEQYF

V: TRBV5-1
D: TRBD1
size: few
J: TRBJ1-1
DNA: TGCGCCAGCAGCTTGGGAGGGACAGGGCCGGGGGGCACTGAAGCTTTCTTT
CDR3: CASSLGGTGPGGTEAFF

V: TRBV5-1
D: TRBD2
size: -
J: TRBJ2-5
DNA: TGCGCCAGCAGCATAATGGCTAGCGGAGAAGAGACCCAGTACTTC
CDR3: CASSIMASGEETQYF

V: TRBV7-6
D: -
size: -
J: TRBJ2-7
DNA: TGTGCCAGCAGCTTAAAGACAGGGGTCCGGGCTAGCGGTCCCTACGAGCAGTACTTC
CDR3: CASSLKTGVRASGPYEQYF

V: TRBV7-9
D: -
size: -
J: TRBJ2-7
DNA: TGTGCCAGCAGCTTAGGCGTCGGCGAGCAGTACTTC
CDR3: CASSLGVGEQYF

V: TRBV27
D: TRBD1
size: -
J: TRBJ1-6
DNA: TGTGCCAGCAGTACCGACAGGGGAGCTAGGTCACCCCTCCACTTT
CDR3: CASSTDRGARSPLHF

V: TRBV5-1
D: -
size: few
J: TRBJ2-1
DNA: TGCGCCAGCACACGGAGCAATGAGCAGTTCTTC
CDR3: CASTRSNEQFF

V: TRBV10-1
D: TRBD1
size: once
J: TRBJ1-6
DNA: TGCGCCAGCGCCAGGGACAGGGATTCACCCCTCCACTTT
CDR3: CASARDRDSPLHF

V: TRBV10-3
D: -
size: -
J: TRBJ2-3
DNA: TGTGCCATCAGTGGGGTGGGGGGGGCTAGCACAGATACGCAGTATTTT
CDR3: CAISGVGGASTDTQYF

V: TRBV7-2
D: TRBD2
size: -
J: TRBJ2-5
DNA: TGTGCCAGCAGCTTACGGGGACTAGCGGGGGGTATACAAGAGACCCAGTACTTC
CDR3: CASSLRGLAGGIQETQYF

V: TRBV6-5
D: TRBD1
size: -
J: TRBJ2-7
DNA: TGTGCCAGCAGGGCGTCCCGGGACAGGGGCTACGAGCAGTACTTC
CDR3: CASRASRDRGYEQYF

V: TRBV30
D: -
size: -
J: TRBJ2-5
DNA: TGTGCCTGGAGTAAGACAGCAATGGAGACCCAGTACTTC
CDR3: CAWSKTAMETQYF

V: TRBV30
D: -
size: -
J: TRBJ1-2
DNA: TGTGCCTGGAGTGTACTGGCGGTCTATGGCTACACCTTC
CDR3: CAWSVLAVYGYTF

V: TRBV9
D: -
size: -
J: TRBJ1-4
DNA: TGTGCCAGCAGTTCAGCAACTAATGAAAAACTGTTTTTT
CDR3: CASSSATNEKLFF

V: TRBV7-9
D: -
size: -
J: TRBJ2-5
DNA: TGTGCCAGCAGCTTCGGCGGCGAGGGGACCCAGTACTTC
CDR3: CASSFGGEGTQYF